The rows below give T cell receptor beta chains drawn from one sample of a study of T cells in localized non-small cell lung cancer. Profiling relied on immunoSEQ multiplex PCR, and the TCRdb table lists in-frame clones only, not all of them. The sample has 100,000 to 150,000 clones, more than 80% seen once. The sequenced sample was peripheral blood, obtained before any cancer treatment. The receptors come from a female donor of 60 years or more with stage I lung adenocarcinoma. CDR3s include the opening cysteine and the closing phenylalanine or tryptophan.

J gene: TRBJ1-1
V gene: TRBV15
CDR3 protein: CATSRDFGPNTEAFF

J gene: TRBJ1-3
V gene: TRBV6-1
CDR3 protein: CASSGDSGNTIYF

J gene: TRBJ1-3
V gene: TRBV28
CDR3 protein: CASFTPSAGDTIYF

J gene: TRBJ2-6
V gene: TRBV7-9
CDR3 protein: CASSLALGQGVSGANVLTF

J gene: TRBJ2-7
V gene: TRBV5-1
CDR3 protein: CASSLDPSGSAEQYF

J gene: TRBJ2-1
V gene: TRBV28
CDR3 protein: CASSLRVAGYNEQFF

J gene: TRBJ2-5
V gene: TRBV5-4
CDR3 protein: CASSLGQGQETQYF

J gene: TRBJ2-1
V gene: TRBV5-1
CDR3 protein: CASSLTEILEGEQFF

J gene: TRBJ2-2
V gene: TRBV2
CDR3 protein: CASSRDGRDTGELFF

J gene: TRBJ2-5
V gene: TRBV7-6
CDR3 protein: CASRTVASGDQETQYF

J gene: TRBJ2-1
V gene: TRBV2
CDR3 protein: CASSARGLPNNEQFF

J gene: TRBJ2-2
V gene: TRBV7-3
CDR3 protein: CASSLLGVGNTGELFF

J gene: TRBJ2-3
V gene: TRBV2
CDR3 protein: CASSVVLAGTDTQYF

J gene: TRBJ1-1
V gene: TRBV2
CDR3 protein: CASSLDTEAFF

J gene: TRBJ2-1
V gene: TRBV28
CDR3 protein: CASETGGQGGNEQFF

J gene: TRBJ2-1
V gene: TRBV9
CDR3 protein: CASSVGGSGVGFDEQFF

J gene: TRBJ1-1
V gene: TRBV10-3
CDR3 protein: CAISGQGNTEAFF

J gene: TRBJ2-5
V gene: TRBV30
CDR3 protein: CAWSPNRVGETQYF

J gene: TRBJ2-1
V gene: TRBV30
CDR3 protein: CAWRNSGRAGQFF

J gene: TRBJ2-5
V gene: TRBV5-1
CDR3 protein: CASSLGLRQGDGETQYF

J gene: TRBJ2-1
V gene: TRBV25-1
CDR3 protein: CASSLRQGGSNEQFF

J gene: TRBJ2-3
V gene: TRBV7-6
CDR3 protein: CASSLEQGEDTQYF

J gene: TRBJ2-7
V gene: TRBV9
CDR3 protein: CASSLRQGAGEQYF

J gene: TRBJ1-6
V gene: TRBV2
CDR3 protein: CASSENRVFSPLHF

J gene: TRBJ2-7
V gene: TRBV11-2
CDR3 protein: CASSLVLQGFNEQYF

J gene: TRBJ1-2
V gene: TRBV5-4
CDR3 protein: CASSSGQGVFTRYGYTF

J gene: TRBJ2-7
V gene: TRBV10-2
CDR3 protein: CASSALGVEPVGFARDYYEQYF

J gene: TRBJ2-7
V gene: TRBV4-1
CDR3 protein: CASSQAGAGYEQYF

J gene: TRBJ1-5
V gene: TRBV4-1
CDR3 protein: CASSQDEGRQPQHF

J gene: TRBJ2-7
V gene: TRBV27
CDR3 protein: CASSLGAPYEQYF

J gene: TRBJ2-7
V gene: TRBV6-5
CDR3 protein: CASSSQGYEQYF

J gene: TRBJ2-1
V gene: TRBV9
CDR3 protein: CASSVDPHRVGEQFF

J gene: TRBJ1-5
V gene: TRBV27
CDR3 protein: CASSPTKGSGNQPQHF

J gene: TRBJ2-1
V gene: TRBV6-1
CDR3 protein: CASRDGSSYNEQFF

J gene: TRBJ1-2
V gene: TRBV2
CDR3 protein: CASRHSTGDANYGYTF